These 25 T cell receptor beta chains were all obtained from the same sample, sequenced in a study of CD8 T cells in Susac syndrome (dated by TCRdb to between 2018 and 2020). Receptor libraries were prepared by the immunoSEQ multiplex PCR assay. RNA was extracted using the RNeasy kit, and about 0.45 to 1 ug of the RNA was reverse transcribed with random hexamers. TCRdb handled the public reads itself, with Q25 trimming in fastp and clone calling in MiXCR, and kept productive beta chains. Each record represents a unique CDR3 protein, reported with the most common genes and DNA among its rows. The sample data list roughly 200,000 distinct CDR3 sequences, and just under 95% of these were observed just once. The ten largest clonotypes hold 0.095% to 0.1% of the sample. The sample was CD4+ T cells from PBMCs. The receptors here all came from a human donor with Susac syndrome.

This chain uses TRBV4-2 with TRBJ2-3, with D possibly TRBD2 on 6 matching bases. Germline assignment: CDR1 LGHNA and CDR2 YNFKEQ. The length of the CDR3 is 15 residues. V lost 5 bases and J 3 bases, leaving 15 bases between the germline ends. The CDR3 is CASSTKASETDTQYF. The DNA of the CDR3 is TGTGCCAGCAGCACAAAGGCTAGCGAGACAGATACGCAGTATTTT.

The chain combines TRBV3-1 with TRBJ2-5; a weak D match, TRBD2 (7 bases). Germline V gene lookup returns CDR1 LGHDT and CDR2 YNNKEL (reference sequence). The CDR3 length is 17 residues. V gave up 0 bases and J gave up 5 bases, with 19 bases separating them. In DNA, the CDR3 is TGTGCCAGCAGCCAAGAATGGGGGAGGGGGGGTTCGGAGACCCAGTACTTC. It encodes CASSQEWGRGGSETQYF.

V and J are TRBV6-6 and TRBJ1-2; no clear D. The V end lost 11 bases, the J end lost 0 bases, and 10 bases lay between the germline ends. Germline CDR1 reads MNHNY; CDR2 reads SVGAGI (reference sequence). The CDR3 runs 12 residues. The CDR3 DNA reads TGTGCCTCATCGGAGTCTAACTATGGCTACACCTTC. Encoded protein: CASSESNYGYTF.

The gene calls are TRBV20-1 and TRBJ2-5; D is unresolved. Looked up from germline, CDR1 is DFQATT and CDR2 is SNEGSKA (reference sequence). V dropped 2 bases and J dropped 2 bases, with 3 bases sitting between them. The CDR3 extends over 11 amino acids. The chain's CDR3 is CSARRQETQYF. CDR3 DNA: TGCAGTGCTAGACGACAAGAGACCCAGTACTTC.

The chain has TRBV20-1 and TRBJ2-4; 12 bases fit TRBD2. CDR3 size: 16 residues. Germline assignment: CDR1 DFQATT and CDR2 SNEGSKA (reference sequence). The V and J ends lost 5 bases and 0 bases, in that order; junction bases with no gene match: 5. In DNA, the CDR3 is TGCAGTGCTCCAGGACTAGCGGGGCTAGCCAAAAACATTCAGTACTTC. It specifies CSAPGLAGLAKNIQYF.

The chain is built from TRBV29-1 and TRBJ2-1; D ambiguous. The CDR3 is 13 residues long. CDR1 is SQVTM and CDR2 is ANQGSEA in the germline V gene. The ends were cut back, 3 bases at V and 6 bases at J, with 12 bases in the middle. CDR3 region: CSVDSASLNEQFF. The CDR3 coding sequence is TGCAGCGTTGATTCGGCCAGCCTCAATGAGCAGTTCTTC.

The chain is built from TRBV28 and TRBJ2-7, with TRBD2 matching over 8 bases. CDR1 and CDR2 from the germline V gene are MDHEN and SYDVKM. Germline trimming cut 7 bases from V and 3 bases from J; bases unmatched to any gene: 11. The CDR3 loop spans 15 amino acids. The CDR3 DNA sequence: TGTGCCAGCACTCCCGCGGGAGGAGAAGTCTACGAGCAGTACTTC. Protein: CASTPAGGEVYEQYF.

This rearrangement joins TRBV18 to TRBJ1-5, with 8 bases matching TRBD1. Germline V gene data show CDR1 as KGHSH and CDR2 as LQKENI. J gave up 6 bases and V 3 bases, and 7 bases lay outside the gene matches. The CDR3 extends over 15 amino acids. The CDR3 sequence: CASSPETGDLQPQHF. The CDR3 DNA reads TGTGCCAGCTCACCGGAGACAGGGGATCTTCAGCCCCAGCATTTT.

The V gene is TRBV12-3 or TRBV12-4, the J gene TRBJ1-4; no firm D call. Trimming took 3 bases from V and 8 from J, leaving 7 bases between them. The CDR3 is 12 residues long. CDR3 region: CASSLREEKLFF. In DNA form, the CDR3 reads TGTGCCAGCAGTTTGCGGGAAGAAAAACTGTTTTTT.

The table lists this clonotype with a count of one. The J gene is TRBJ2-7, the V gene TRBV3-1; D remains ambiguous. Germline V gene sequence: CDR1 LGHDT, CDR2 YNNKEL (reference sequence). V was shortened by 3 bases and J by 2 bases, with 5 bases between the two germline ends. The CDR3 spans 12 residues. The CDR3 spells CASSQWAYEQYF. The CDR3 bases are TGTGCCAGCAGCCAGTGGGCCTACGAGCAGTACTTC.

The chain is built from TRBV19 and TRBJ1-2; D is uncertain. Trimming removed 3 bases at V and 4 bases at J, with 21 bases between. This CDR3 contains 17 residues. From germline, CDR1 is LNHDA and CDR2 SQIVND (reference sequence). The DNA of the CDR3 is TGTGCCAGTAGTATCACGACCGAACCTGGGGTAGGCTATGGCTACACCTTC. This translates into CASSITTEPGVGYGYTF.

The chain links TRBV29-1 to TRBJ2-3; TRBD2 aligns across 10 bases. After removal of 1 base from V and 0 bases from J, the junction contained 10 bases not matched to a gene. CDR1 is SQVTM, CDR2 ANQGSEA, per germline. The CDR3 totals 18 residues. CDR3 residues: CSVEGALAGVPSTDTQYF. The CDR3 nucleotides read TGCAGCGTTGAAGGAGCCCTAGCGGGAGTACCTAGCACAGATACGCAGTATTTT.

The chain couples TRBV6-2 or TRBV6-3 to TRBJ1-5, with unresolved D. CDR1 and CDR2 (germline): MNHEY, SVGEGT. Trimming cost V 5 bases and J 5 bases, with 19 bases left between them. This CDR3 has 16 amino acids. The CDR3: CASSTPRGPLYQPQHF. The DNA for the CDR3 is TGTGCCAGCAGTACCCCCCGGGGTCCCTTATATCAGCCCCAGCATTTT.

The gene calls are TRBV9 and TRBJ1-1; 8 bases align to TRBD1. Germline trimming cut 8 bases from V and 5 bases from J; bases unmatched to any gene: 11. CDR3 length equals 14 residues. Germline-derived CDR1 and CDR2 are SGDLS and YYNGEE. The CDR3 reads CASGQGVLETEAFF. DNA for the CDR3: TGTGCCAGTGGACAGGGAGTATTGGAGACTGAAGCTTTCTTT.

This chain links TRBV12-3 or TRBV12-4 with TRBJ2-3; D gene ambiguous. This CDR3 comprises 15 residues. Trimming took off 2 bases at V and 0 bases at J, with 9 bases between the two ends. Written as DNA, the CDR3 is TGTGCCAGCAGTTTAAGGCCAGCTAGCACAGATACGCAGTATTTT. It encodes CASSLRPASTDTQYF.

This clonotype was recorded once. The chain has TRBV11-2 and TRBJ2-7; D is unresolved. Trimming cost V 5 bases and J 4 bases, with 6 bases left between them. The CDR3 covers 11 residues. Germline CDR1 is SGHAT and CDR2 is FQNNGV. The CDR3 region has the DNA TGTGCCAGCAGCGCCCGGTACGAGCAGTACTTC. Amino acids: CASSARYEQYF.

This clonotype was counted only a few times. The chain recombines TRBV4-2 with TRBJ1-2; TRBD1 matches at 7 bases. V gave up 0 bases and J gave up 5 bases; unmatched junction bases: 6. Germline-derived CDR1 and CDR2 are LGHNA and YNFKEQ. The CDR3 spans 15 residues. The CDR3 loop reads CASSQDQGGLYGYTF. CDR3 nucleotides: TGTGCCAGCAGCCAAGATCAGGGGGGGTTGTATGGCTACACCTTC.

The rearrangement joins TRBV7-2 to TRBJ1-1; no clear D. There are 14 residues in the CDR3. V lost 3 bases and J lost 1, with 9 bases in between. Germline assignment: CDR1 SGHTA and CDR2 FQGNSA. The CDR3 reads CASSFIRGNTEAFF. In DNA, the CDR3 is TGTGCCAGCAGCTTTATCCGGGGGAACACTGAAGCTTTCTTT.

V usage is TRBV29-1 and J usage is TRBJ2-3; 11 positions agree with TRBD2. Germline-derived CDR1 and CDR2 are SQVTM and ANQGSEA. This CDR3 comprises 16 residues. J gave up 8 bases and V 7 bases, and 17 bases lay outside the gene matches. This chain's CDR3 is CSGGAPGLADRGTQYF. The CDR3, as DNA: TGCAGCGGGGGCGCCCCGGGACTAGCGGATAGGGGTACGCAGTATTTT.

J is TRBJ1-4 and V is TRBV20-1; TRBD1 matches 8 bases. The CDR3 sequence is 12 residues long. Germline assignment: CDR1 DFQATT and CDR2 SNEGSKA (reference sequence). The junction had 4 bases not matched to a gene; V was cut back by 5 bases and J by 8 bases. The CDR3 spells CSAEDRDEKLFF. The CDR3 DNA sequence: TGCAGTGCTGAGGACAGGGACGAAAAACTGTTTTTT.

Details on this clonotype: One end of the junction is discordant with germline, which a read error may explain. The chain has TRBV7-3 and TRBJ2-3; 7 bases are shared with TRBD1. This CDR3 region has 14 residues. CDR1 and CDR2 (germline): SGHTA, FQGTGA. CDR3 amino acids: CASRLTGATDTQYF. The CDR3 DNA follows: TGTGCCAGCAGGTTAACAGGGGCCACAGATACGCAGTATTTT.

The chain's CDR3 is CASSFLAGGPGEQYF. The CDR3 bases are TGTGCCAGCAGCTTTTTAGCGGGAGGGCCAGGCGAGCAGTACTTC. The chain is built from TRBV11-2 and TRBJ2-7; 11 nucleotides line up with TRBD2. Germline trimming cut 3 bases from V and 6 bases from J; bases unmatched to any gene: 7. This CDR3 spans 15 amino acids. Per germline, CDR1 SGHAT and CDR2 FQNNGV.

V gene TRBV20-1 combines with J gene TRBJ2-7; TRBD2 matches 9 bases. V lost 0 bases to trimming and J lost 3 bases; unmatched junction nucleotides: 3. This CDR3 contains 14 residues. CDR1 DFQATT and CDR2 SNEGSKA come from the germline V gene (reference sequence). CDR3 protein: CSAREDSGSYEQYF. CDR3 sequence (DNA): TGCAGTGCTAGAGAAGATAGCGGGAGCTACGAGCAGTACTTC.

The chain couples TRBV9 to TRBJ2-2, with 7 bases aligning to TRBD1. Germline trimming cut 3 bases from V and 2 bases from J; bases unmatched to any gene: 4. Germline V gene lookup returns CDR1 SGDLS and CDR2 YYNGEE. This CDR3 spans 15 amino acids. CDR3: CASSAGTDNTGELFF. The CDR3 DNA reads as TGTGCCAGCAGCGCAGGGACAGACAACACCGGGGAGCTGTTTTTT. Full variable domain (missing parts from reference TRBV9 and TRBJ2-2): DSGVTQTPKHLITATGQRVTLRCSPRSGDLSVYWYQQSLDQGLQFLIQYYNGEERAKGNILERFSAQQFPDLHSELNLSSLELGDSALYFCASSAGTDNTGELFFGEGSRLTVL.

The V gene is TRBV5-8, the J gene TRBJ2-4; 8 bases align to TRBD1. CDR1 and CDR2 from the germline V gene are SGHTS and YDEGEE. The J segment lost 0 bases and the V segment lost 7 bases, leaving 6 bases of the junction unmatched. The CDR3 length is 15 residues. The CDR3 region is CASFRTGIAKNIQYF. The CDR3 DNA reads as TGTGCCAGCTTTAGGACAGGGATAGCCAAAAACATTCAGTACTTC.